A single sample gave rise to the 22 T cell receptor beta chains below, sequenced in a study of blood T cell repertoires in COVID-19. Sequencing used immunoSEQ multiplex PCR; TCRdb keeps in-frame clones, though not all of them. In the table there are approximately 190,000 clones, roughly 87% of which are singletons. The specimen was peripheral blood. The receptors shown here come from a woman in her fifties or sixties with COVID-19, enrolled during active disease.

V is TRBV20-1 and J is TRBJ1-6; 9 bases are a match to TRBD1. V trimming: 3 bases; J trimming: 4 bases; junction bases outside the gene matches: 10. The germline CDR1 and CDR2 sequences are DFQATT and SNEGSKA (reference sequence). There are 17 residues in the CDR3. CDR3 coding DNA: TGCAGTGCTAGTCCCCCGCCGGGACAGGGTTATAATTCACCCCTCCACTTT. Protein sequence: CSASPPPGQGYNSPLHF.

This sequence joins TRBV4-3 and TRBJ2-2; no clear D. Trimming removed 3 bases at V and 3 bases at J, with 11 bases between. In germline, CDR1 is LGHNA, CDR2 YSLEER. The CDR3 contains 15 residues. The CDR3 protein is CASSQVIGDTGELFF. The CDR3 nucleotides are TGCGCCAGCAGCCAGGTCATAGGAGACACCGGGGAGCTGTTTTTT.

This clone was recorded once. The genes are TRBV3-1 (or the pseudogene TRBV3-2) and TRBJ1-6; 12 bases fit TRBD1. Germline CDR1 and CDR2: LGHDT and YNNKEL (reference sequence). Losses at the gene ends were 7 bases for V and 9 bases for J; bases not matched to a gene: 7. The CDR3 has 15 residues. The CDR3 DNA is TGTGCCAGCAAAGGGGGACAGGGGGCATTTTCACCCCTCCACTTT. Residues: CASKGGQGAFSPLHF.

This clone was seen just once. The chain links TRBV30 to TRBJ2-3; 13 bases align to TRBD2. There are 16 residues in the CDR3. Germline V gene lookup returns CDR1 GTSNPN and CDR2 SVGIG (reference sequence). Unmatched junction bases numbered 1, after V lost 1 base and J lost 0 bases. The CDR3 DNA reads TGTGCCTGGAGTGGGGGACTAGCGGGAAGCACAGATACGCAGTATTTT. As protein: CAWSGGLAGSTDTQYF.

The chain combines TRBV4-1 with TRBJ2-1; 8 bases align to TRBD2. In germline, CDR1 is MGHRA, CDR2 YSYEKL. This CDR3 is built from 15 residues. J lost 4 bases, V lost 4 bases, and 6 bases had no gene match. As DNA, the CDR3 is TGCGCCAGCAGCCCCCTAGCGGGTACGTACAATGAGCAGTTCTTC. Translating gives CASSPLAGTYNEQFF.

The chain has TRBV18 and TRBJ1-4; D is ambiguous. Trimming left V 2 bases short and J 5 bases short, with 9 bases between. The CDR3 loop spans 14 amino acids. Germline CDR1 KGHSH, CDR2 LQKENI. CDR3 sequence (DNA): TGTGCCAGCTCACCAGCCACAGTGAATGAAAAACTGTTTTTT. Translated, it gives CASSPATVNEKLFF.

J is TRBJ2-1 and V is TRBV11-3; 7 bases agree with TRBD1. Trimming cost V 5 bases and J 7 bases; bases outside gene matches: 2. Germline loops: CDR1 SGHNT, CDR2 YENEEA. The CDR3 has 12 residues. CDR3 DNA: TGTGCCAGCAGCCAGACAGGGAATGAGCAGTTCTTC. It specifies CASSQTGNEQFF. Variable domain in full (rest from reference TRBV11-3 and TRBJ2-1): EAGVVQSPRYKIIEKKQPVAFWCNPISGHNTLYWYLQNLGQGPELLIRYENEEAVDDSQLPKDRFSAERLKGVDSTLKIQPAELGDSAVYLCASSQTGNEQFFGPGTRLTVL.

This clone was seen a handful of times. The gene calls are TRBV6-5 and TRBJ2-5; the D gene is possibly TRBD2 (6 bases). Per the germline V gene, CDR1 is MNHEY and CDR2 is SVGAGI. CDR3 length: 15 residues. V was clipped by 2 bases and J by 4 bases, with 14 bases between them. In DNA form, the CDR3 reads TGTGCCAGCAGTTACGGGACTCTGCTTCCAGAGACCCAGTACTTC. Its translation: CASSYGTLLPETQYF.

As concerns this clone: Other DNA sequences of this sample code for an identical CDR3. The chain joins TRBV5-1 to TRBJ1-3; 8 nucleotides align to TRBD1. The CDR3 sequence is 14 residues long. Germline V gene data show CDR1 as SGHRS and CDR2 as YFSETQ. The V segment lost 4 bases and the J segment 2 bases; nucleotides outside the gene matches: 2. The CDR3 here is CASSPQGAGNTIYF. For the CDR3, the DNA is TGCGCCAGCAGCCCACAGGGGGCTGGAAACACCATATATTTT.

As to this clone: Other DNA sequences in this sample translate to the same CDR3. DNA for the CDR3: TGTGCCAGCTCCCTTTACTACGAGCAGTACTTC. Amino acid sequence: CASSLYYEQYF. The chain employs TRBV28 and TRBJ2-7; D gene ambiguous. This CDR3 comprises 11 residues. Trimming left V 8 bases short and J 3 bases short, with 8 bases between. CDR1 is MDHEN, CDR2 SYDVKM, per germline.

The rearrangement joins TRBV3-1 (or the pseudogene TRBV3-2) to TRBJ2-6; 8 positions match TRBD1. CDR1 and CDR2 from the germline V gene are LGHDT and YNNKEL (reference sequence). The trim removed 9 bases at V and 1 base at J, leaving 8 bases unmatched. The CDR3 spans 16 residues. CDR3 nucleotides: TGTGCCAGTAACGCAGGGGGCGGGTCTGGGGCCAACGTCCTGACTTTC. Translation gives CASNAGGGSGANVLTF.

The chain is built from TRBV24-1 and TRBJ2-1, with 8 nucleotides matching TRBD1. The CDR3 is 16 residues long. The trim removed 1 base at V and 1 base at J, leaving 2 bases unmatched. CDR1 is KGHDR and CDR2 is SFDVKD in the germline V gene. The CDR3 protein is CATSDLGQGSYNEQFF. In DNA form, the CDR3 reads TGTGCCACCAGTGATTTAGGACAGGGTTCCTACAATGAGCAGTTCTTC.

The V and J genes are TRBV19 and TRBJ2-7, with a possible D match to TRBD1 (7 bases). V shed 5 bases and J shed 3 bases, with 14 bases lying between them. Germline CDR1 LNHDA, CDR2 SQIVND (reference sequence). This CDR3 has 14 amino acids. Here the CDR3 reads CASSFRGTDYEQYF. CDR3 DNA sequence: TGTGCCAGTAGTTTTCGGGGGACAGACTACGAGCAGTACTTC. Full variable domain (missing parts from reference TRBV19 and TRBJ2-7): DGGITQSPKYLFRKEGQNVTLSCEQNLNHDAMYWYRQDPGQGLRLIYYSQIVNDFQKGDIAEGYSVSREKKESFPLTVTSAQKNPTAFYLCASSFRGTDYEQYFGPGTRLTVT.

The V call is TRBV7-9, the J call TRBJ2-7, with TRBD2 as a possible D gene (6 bases). CDR1 and CDR2 (germline): SEHNR, FQNEAQ (reference sequence). The CDR3 sequence is 16 residues long. The V gene lost 7 bases and the J gene lost 0 bases, with 19 bases spanning the gap. The CDR3 reads CASTKLGTDVSYEQYF. CDR3 nucleotides: TGTGCCAGCACCAAATTAGGGACTGACGTCTCCTACGAGCAGTACTTC.

This clone was counted a few times. The rearrangement links TRBV7-2 to TRBJ2-1; TRBD2 matches at 9 bases. The CDR3 totals 19 residues. Germline V gene sequence: CDR1 SGHTA, CDR2 FQGNSA. V gave up 2 bases and J gave up 3 bases; unmatched junction bases: 14. CDR3 nucleotide sequence: TGTGCCAGCAGCTTATTCCTGAGTAGCGGGGGCCGGGACTACAATGAGCAGTTCTTC. Its translation: CASSLFLSSGGRDYNEQFF.

The J gene is TRBJ2-1, the V gene TRBV4-1; 11 nucleotides agree with TRBD2. The CDR3 runs 16 residues. Germline V lookup: CDR1 MGHRA, CDR2 YSYEKL. After removal of 4 bases from V and 3 bases from J, the junction contained 5 bases not matched to a gene. The CDR3 is CASSRLAGGIYNEQFF. DNA of the CDR3: TGCGCCAGCAGCCGGCTAGCGGGGGGAATCTACAATGAGCAGTTCTTC.

This chain's CDR3 is CASSFSGSAGGELFF. DNA for the CDR3: TGCGCCAGCAGCTTTAGCGGGTCCGCGGGCGGGGAGCTGTTTTTT. J is TRBJ2-2 and V is TRBV5-1; 7 nucleotides line up with TRBD2. The CDR3 contains 15 residues. From germline, CDR1 is SGHRS and CDR2 YFSETQ. The J segment lost 7 bases and the V segment lost 2 bases, leaving 8 bases of the junction unmatched.

Written as DNA, the CDR3 is TGCGCCAGCAGCCAAGATTTGGCCCCAGGGACAGATACGCAGTATTTT. The encoded protein is CASSQDLAPGTDTQYF. The genes are TRBV4-1 and TRBJ2-3; TRBD1 is a possible D gene (5 bases). This CDR3 region has 16 residues. V lost 0 bases, J lost 3 bases, and 13 bases lay in between. Germline assignment: CDR1 MGHRA and CDR2 YSYEKL.

This chain uses TRBV6-1 with TRBJ2-3; D is uncertain. V gave up 1 base and J gave up 0 bases, with 5 bases separating them. The CDR3 is 14 residues long. Germline CDR1 is MNHNS and CDR2 is SASEGT. CDR3 protein: CASSEGRSTDTQYF. CDR3 sequence (DNA): TGTGCCAGCAGTGAAGGGCGGAGCACAGATACGCAGTATTTT.

This chain uses TRBV11-2 with TRBJ1-3; no clear D. V lost 5 bases and J lost 3, with 8 bases in between. There are 13 residues in the CDR3. Germline loops: CDR1 SGHAT, CDR2 FQNNGV. The CDR3 DNA reads as TGTGCCAGCAGCACGACACTTGGAAACACCATATATTTT. Translated, it gives CASSTTLGNTIYF.

This rearrangement joins TRBV29-1 to TRBJ2-1; 7 bases line up with TRBD1. The V gene's germline CDR1 is SQVTM and CDR2 ANQGSEA. Germline trimming cut 1 base from V and 10 bases from J; bases unmatched to any gene: 22. The CDR3 runs 18 residues. CDR3 nucleotides: TGCAGCGTTGAAGGGCGAGATAAAAGGGGGCTCACAGGGGACGAGCAGTTCTTC. The encoded protein is CSVEGRDKRGLTGDEQFF.

V gene TRBV13 combines with J gene TRBJ2-7; 8 bases fit TRBD2. The CDR3 covers 14 residues. The germline CDR1 and CDR2 sequences are PRHDT and FYEKMQ (reference sequence). V shed 5 bases, J shed 0 bases, and the junction held 3 bases outside the gene matches. The CDR3 DNA is TGTGCCAGCAGCCGAGCGGGAGTCTCCTACGAGCAGTACTTC. Its protein is CASSRAGVSYEQYF.